This entry lists 22 T cell receptor beta chains sequenced from one sample in a study of blood T cells in healthy people across ages. A second about 6 to 12 cycle PCR used barcoded and J-beta primers. Each CDR3 protein gets one entry after TCRdb re-called the 5' RACE reads with MiXCR. The data contain about 640,000 distinct CDR3 sequences, about 43% of them singletons. The sample comprised blood. The receptors stem from a man older than 75 in good health.

This clonotype has more than one count but fewer than ten. The chain carries TRBV3-1 and TRBJ2-3; 10 bases agree with TRBD2. The CDR3 length is 16 residues. The J segment lost 6 bases and the V segment lost 4 bases, leaving 10 bases of the junction unmatched. Looked up from germline, CDR1 is LGHDT and CDR2 is YNNKEL (reference sequence). The CDR3 DNA reads as TGTGCCAGCAGCCGATCAGCGGGAGGGCCTTCGGATACGCAGTATTTT. Protein: CASSRSAGGPSDTQYF.

The chain employs TRBV20-1 and TRBJ2-7; 8 nucleotides line up with TRBD1. Germline V CDR1 and CDR2: DFQATT, SNEGSKA (reference sequence). The J segment lost 4 bases and the V segment lost 3 bases, leaving 5 bases of the junction unmatched. The CDR3 loop spans 13 amino acids. The CDR3 loop reads CSARDRERYEQYF. The DNA for the CDR3 is TGCAGTGCTAGGGACAGGGAAAGGTACGAGCAGTACTTC.

This clonotype was observed a few times. The chain uses TRBV7-2 and TRBJ2-2; D is unresolved. The CDR3 has 16 amino acids. The V and J ends lost 5 bases and 2 bases respectively, with 15 bases between them. Germline loops: CDR1 SGHTA, CDR2 FQGNSA. The CDR3 region is CASSPQTRTNTGELFF. The CDR3 bases are TGTGCCAGCAGCCCACAGACTCGAACCAACACCGGGGAGCTGTTTTTT. Complete variable domain (other parts from reference TRBV7-2 and TRBJ2-2): GAGVSQSPSNKVTEKGKDVELRCDPISGHTALYWYRQSLGQGLEFLIYFQGNSAPDKSGLPSDRFSAERTGGSVSTLTIQRTQQEDSAVYLCASSPQTRTNTGELFFGEGSRLTVL.

Turning to this clonotype: One junction end does not reproduce the germline sequence, and a read error may be involved. The chain links TRBV24-1 to TRBJ2-7, with TRBD1 matching over 12 bases. The CDR3 is made up of 15 amino acids. Germline assignment: CDR1 KGHDR and CDR2 SFDVKD. Here the CDR3 reads CATSDGTGGSYERYF. CDR3 nucleotides: TGTGCCACCAGTGATGGGACAGGGGGCTCCTACGAGCGGTACTTC.

This clonotype was detected only a few times. The chain couples TRBV29-1 to TRBJ1-1; unclear D gene. This CDR3 spans 12 amino acids. Trimming stripped 7 bases from V and 1 base from J, with 10 bases between. Germline V gives CDR1 SQVTM, CDR2 ANQGSEA. CDR3 protein: CSALRGNTEAFF. The CDR3 nucleotides are TGCAGCGCCCTGCGAGGGAACACTGAAGCTTTCTTT.

The V call is TRBV4-1, the J call TRBJ2-1, with D maybe TRBD2 (6 bases). V was pared by 1 base and J by 7 bases, with 20 bases between. This CDR3 region has 17 residues. CDR1 and CDR2 (germline): MGHRA, YSYEKL. The CDR3 sequence: CASSQVESGTRRNEQFF. The CDR3 region has the DNA TGCGCCAGCAGCCAAGTCGAAAGTGGGACTCGTAGAAATGAGCAGTTCTTC.

In its sample, this clonotype was seen a few times. The rearrangement links TRBV5-1 to TRBJ2-3; no reliable D call. CDR1 is SGHRS and CDR2 is YFSETQ in the germline V gene. Trimming took 5 bases from V and 0 from J, leaving 7 bases between them. The CDR3 totals 13 residues. The CDR3 DNA sequence: TGCGCCAGCAGTATCGATAGCACAGATACGCAGTATTTT. Translated: CASSIDSTDTQYF. Variable domain in full (rest from reference TRBV5-1 and TRBJ2-3): KAGVTQTPRYLIKTRGQQVTLSCSPISGHRSVSWYQQTPGQGLQFLFEYFSETQRNKGNFPGRFSGRQFSNSRSEMNVSTLELGDSALYLCASSIDSTDTQYFGPGTRLTVL.

This clonotype was detected only a few times. The genes are TRBV11-1 and TRBJ2-5; TRBD2 agrees at 8 bases. The germline V gene encodes CDR1 SGHAT and CDR2 FQDESV (reference sequence). The V and J ends lost 5 bases and 3 bases, in that order; junction bases with no gene match: 11. There are 16 residues in the CDR3. The CDR3 region has the DNA TGTGCCAGCAGCCGTCTTCCGGGGGGGACCGAAGAGACCCAGTACTTC. This encodes CASSRLPGGTEETQYF. Looking up the rest from reference TRBV11-1 and TRBJ2-5 gives the full variable domain: EAEVAQSPRYKITEKSQAVAFWCDPISGHATLYWYRQILGQGPELLVQFQDESVVDDSQLPKDRFSAERLKGVDSTLKIQPAELGDSAMYLCASSRLPGGTEETQYFGPGTRLLVL.

The V gene is TRBV7-2, the J gene TRBJ2-4; no clear D. Trimming took 5 bases from V and 0 from J, leaving 14 bases between them. Germline V gene data show CDR1 as SGHTA and CDR2 as FQGNSA. This CDR3 comprises 16 residues. The CDR3, as DNA: TGTGCCAGCAGCCGAGTCGTGGGGTCAGCCAAAAACATTCAGTACTTC. As protein: CASSRVVGSAKNIQYF.

The genes are TRBV12-3 or TRBV12-4 and TRBJ2-7; 8 bases agree with TRBD2. The trim removed 5 bases at V and 5 bases at J, leaving 8 bases unmatched. The CDR3 has 14 amino acids. CDR3 DNA: TGTGCCAGCAGTCTTAGCGGGACTTTACACGAGCAGTACTTC. Translated, it gives CASSLSGTLHEQYF.

V is TRBV27 and J is TRBJ2-1; 12 bases match TRBD2. Per the germline V gene, CDR1 is MNHEY and CDR2 is SMNVEV (reference sequence). The CDR3 covers 18 residues. V gave up 3 bases and J gave up 2 bases; unmatched junction bases: 8. The CDR3 loop reads CASSFRLAGDQTYNEQFF. CDR3 bases: TGTGCCAGCAGTTTCCGACTAGCGGGGGACCAAACCTACAATGAGCAGTTCTTC.

The V call is TRBV7-9, the J call TRBJ2-5; 8 positions match TRBD1. Losses at the gene ends were 3 bases for V and 11 bases for J; bases not matched to a gene: 14. The CDR3 is 15 residues long. From germline, CDR1 is SEHNR and CDR2 FQNEAQ (reference sequence). The CDR3 DNA reads TGTGCCAGCAGCTTCTCAGGGGGCGGCTACAATGAGCAGTACTTC. It specifies CASSFSGGGYNEQYF.

This clonotype appeared a few times. V gene TRBV27 combines with J gene TRBJ1-1; 7 nucleotides agree with TRBD1. The CDR3 loop spans 14 amino acids. Germline V gene lookup returns CDR1 MNHEY and CDR2 SMNVEV (reference sequence). Trimming took 5 bases from V and 5 from J; bases not matched to a gene: 8. This chain's CDR3 is CASSGNRGGTEAFF. In DNA form, the CDR3 reads TGTGCCAGCAGTGGAAACAGGGGTGGGACTGAAGCTTTCTTT.

This clonotype was seen only a few times. The V call is TRBV10-3, the J call TRBJ1-6, with D tentatively TRBD1 (6 bases). The length of the CDR3 is 15 residues. V was shortened by 6 bases and J by 4 bases, with 13 bases between the two germline ends. Germline V lookup: CDR1 ENHRY, CDR2 SYGVKD. Written as DNA, the CDR3 is TGTGCCATCAGCGGGGACAAGGGGTATAATTCACCCCTCCACTTT. It yields the protein CAISGDKGYNSPLHF.

This sequence joins TRBV4-2 and TRBJ2-1; D tentatively reads TRBD1 or TRBD2 (5 bases each). Germline CDR1 reads LGHNA; CDR2 reads YNFKEQ. The V and J ends lost 4 bases and 9 bases respectively, with 16 bases between them. The CDR3 covers 14 residues. CDR3 in amino acids: CASSRRGSGTEQFF. The CDR3 DNA reads as TGTGCCAGCAGCCGAAGAGGGTCAGGGACTGAGCAGTTCTTC.

The chain has TRBV6-5 and TRBJ2-3; 10 bases line up with TRBD2. Trimming removed 8 bases from V and 1 base from J; junction bases left unmatched: 9. The germline V gene has CDR1 MNHEY and CDR2 SVGAGI. The CDR3 runs 16 residues. CDR3 sequence: CASRLAGVGGTDTQYF. The CDR3 nucleotides are TGTGCCAGCCGGCTAGCGGGAGTTGGGGGCACAGATACGCAGTATTTT.

This clonotype has only a few counts. The rearrangement joins TRBV5-1 to TRBJ2-3, with 11 positions matching TRBD2. CDR1 SGHRS and CDR2 YFSETQ come from the germline V gene. CDR3 length equals 17 residues. Trimming at V came to 3 bases and at J to 4 bases, leaving 10 bases not matched to a gene. The CDR3: CASSSAGTSGSSDTQYF. DNA of the CDR3: TGCGCCAGCAGCTCAGCCGGGACTAGCGGATCCTCAGATACGCAGTATTTT.

This chain links TRBV7-2 with TRBJ2-1, with 12 bases aligning to TRBD2. The trim removed 5 bases at V and 12 bases at J, leaving 11 bases unmatched. The CDR3 extends over 15 amino acids. The V gene's germline CDR1 is SGHTA and CDR2 FQGNSA. The CDR3 spells CASSPGLAGTAGQFF. The CDR3 DNA sequence: TGTGCCAGCAGCCCAGGACTAGCGGGGACGGCGGGGCAGTTCTTC.

The V and J genes are TRBV6-1 and TRBJ1-5; D might be TRBD1 (5 bases). The CDR3 is 13 amino acids. The ends were cut back, 3 bases at V and 9 bases at J, with 12 bases in the middle. Germline lookup yields CDR1 MNHNS and CDR2 SASEGT. CDR3 region: CASSDDSHLPQHF. The CDR3 DNA reads as TGTGCCAGCAGTGATGACAGTCATCTGCCCCAGCATTTT.

This clonotype has more than one count but fewer than ten. The chain joins TRBV28 to TRBJ2-3; D not certain. This CDR3 region has 16 residues. V was clipped by 3 bases and J by 6 bases, with 19 bases between them. CDR1 is MDHEN, CDR2 SYDVKM, per germline. This CDR3 is CASSFSAPHLWDTQYF. The CDR3 DNA follows: TGTGCCAGCAGTTTCTCCGCGCCACATCTCTGGGATACGCAGTATTTT.

V gene TRBV7-2 combines with J gene TRBJ2-7, with D perhaps assigned TRBD1 or TRBD2 (5 bases each). The CDR3 contains 14 residues. Germline-derived CDR1 and CDR2 are SGHTA and FQGNSA. With 5 bases removed from V and 3 bases from J, the gap between germline ends came to 14 bases. The CDR3 is CASSTGAGIYEQYF. In DNA form, the CDR3 reads TGTGCCAGCAGCACCGGGGCAGGGATCTACGAGCAGTACTTC.

The chain is built from TRBV4-2 and TRBJ2-4; D remains unclear. Germline V CDR1 and CDR2: LGHNA, YNFKEQ. Trimming stripped 0 bases from V and 13 bases from J, with 22 bases between. The CDR3 contains 16 residues. The CDR3: CASSQDLTRTYNEQYF. CDR3 sequence (DNA): TGTGCCAGCAGCCAAGACTTGACCCGCACTTACAATGAGCAGTACTTC.